What follows are 3 T cell receptor beta chains derived from one specimen sequenced in a study of CXCR3-negative and CXCR3-positive naive CD8 T cells. These TCRs' antigens remain unknown. Study-wide points: Compared with CXCR3-negative naive cells, CXCR3-positive naive cells showed more hydrophobic TRB CDR3s.

5' RACE that incorporated UMI labels was used to prepare the TRB cDNA libraries. TCRdb reprocessed the 5' RACE reads and reports one entry per CDR3 protein, with no DNA. This repertoire includes about 63,000 distinct CDR3 sequences. Sequenced input: naive CXCR3+ CD8+ T cells from blood. The subset was: CD45RO-CCR7+CD27+CD95- naive CD8+ T cells expressing CXCR3 (TNR3+). Receptor source: a human donor in good health. Some clones in this sample may be carry-over from other donors' samples.

This chain joins TRBV10-3 and TRBJ2-5; the TRBD2 assignment by TCRdb is unverifiable without DNA. CDR1 ENHRY and CDR2 SYGVKD come from the germline V gene. This CDR3 spans 17 amino acids. The CDR3 loop reads CAISDIIGGEKGETQYF.

This sequence joins TRBV20-1 and TRBJ2-1; TCRdb designates TRBD1, a call that cannot be tested without DNA. Germline values: CDR1 DFQATT, CDR2 SNEGSKA (reference sequence). This CDR3 has 15 residues. CDR3 sequence: CSAQDRGSSYDEQFF.

The rearrangement links TRBV7-2 to TRBJ1-5. CDR1 is SGHTA, CDR2 FQGNSA, per germline. The CDR3 consists of 17 residues. CDR3 sequence reads: CASSSDWGEYSNQPQHF.